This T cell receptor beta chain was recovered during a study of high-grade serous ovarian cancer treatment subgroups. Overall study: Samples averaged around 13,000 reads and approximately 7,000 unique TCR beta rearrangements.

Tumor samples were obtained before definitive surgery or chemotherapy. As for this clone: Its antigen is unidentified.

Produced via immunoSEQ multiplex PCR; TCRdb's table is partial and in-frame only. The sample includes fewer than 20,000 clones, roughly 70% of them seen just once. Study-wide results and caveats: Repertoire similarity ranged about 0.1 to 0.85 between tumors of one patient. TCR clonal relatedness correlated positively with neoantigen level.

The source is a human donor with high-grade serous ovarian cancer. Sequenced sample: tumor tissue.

CDR3 sequence (DNA): TGTGCCAGCAGCATCCAGACAGGGGGCGTCACTGAAGCTTTCTTT. As protein: CASSIQTGGVTEAFF. The chain carries TRBV7-8 and TRBJ1-1; 10 positions match TRBD1. The V segment lost 5 bases and the J segment 4 bases; nucleotides outside the gene matches: 7. Germline CDR1 is SGHVS and CDR2 is FQNEAQ. The CDR3 has 15 residues.